This T cell receptor (beta chain) was sequenced for a study of shared clonotypes between healthy human individuals (dated by TCRdb to 2020 to 2021). Study-level background: The cohort comprised a couple of women and a few men aged 18 to 49 years. To estimate repertoire size and how much clonotypes are shared between individuals, the study performed deep sequencing of blood TCR repertoires from a few healthy adults. Leukapheresis yielded between about 0.94 and 8.9 billion PBMCs per donor. To increase sequencing depth and limit assay-specific biases, TCR repertoire library preparation and sequencing were carried out by different laboratories using diverse techniques. Results the study describes overall, beyond this receptor: The genetic and exposure-history diversity represented was limited by the small number of donors. Pairwise subsampling led to the expectation that sequencing depth would affect the degree of clonotype sharing among donors. Only blood was sampled, and tissue TCR repertoires likely differ from those in blood.

The donors were healthy, HIV-negative adults who had no recently reported acute infections or vaccinations. Only Caucasian adults living in Nashville, Tennessee, USA were represented among the donors. For unsorted samples, about 90 million PBMCs were counted, and genomic DNA was extracted using the QIAamp DNA Blood Mini kit. Blood was obtained by leukapheresis, after which PBMCs were separated by Ficoll-Histopaque density gradient centrifugation and cryopreserved in liquid nitrogen vapor phase. Using the deep immunoSEQ assay, TCR CDR3 regions were amplified from genomic DNA by multiplex PCR. For each cell subset, the extracted genomic DNA was distributed evenly across all wells of several immunoSEQ 96-well plates, and each plate served as one replicate. Each replicate PCR for unsorted PBMC received roughly 300 ng genomic DNA, equal to tens of thousands of T cell genomes. Ten immunoSEQ deep assay plates were used to sequence the unsorted PBMC genomic DNA. The purified libraries were quantified using a Qubit 3.0 fluorometer, sized with a Bioanalyzer 2100, and then quantified again using the KAPA Library Quantification kit. Every immunoSEQ 96-well plate was sequenced on a separate single-read 150-cycle Illumina NextSeq 550 flow cell. In the authors' own workflow: Because the immunoSEQ output included only junctional sequences and no quality scores, the filtering could not be the same as the filtering used for full-length reads. Sequences were annotated with PyIR, a Python wrapper for IgBLAST v1.9, and V/J genes and CDR3 were assigned using IMGT germline references. Reads were filtered out if the reads had weak V/J assignments (E-value above 1e-6), no CDR3, stop codons, out-of-frame junctions, or ambiguous translated residues. V3J clonotypes were defined by identical inferred V gene, J gene, and CDR3 amino acid sequence. To compute the percentage overlap between repertoires, the number of shared unique clonotypes was divided by the size of the smaller repertoire. Richness of each repertoire was evaluated using RTK rarefaction, the Chao1 estimator, and Recon v2.1 estimates of unobserved clonotypes. TCRdb took over this immuneACCESS table, retaining in-frame rearrangements with V and J assigned. Such tables are incomplete; in checked studies, under half of the missing clones stem from an unresolved V gene, and the remainder is unexplained. V, J and clone size are those of that table, while D and trimming were read from the DNA. The sample table holds about 470,000 clones, of which around 79% were seen once. The leading ten clones occupy around 13% of the sample.

A remark on this clone: Its antigen specificity is not known. No quality values exist for individual bases; no much larger clone is one base distant.

The CDR3 runs 14 residues from the cysteine to the phenylalanine. Only the CDR3 part of the read is kept: 42 bases, read in frame from the first base. According to the germline V gene, CDR1 reads SGHAT and CDR2 reads FQNNGV. V and J lose 2 bases and 3 bases, and a span of 10 bases separates them. The chain joins TRBV11-2 to TRBJ1-1, with the D gene not clear enough to name. Sequenced material: PBMCs. This TCR came from a woman between 40 and 50 years old in good health. Some clones in this sample may be carry-over from other donors' samples. The CDR3 in this case is CASSLTAGDTEAFF. The nucleotide sequence is given as TGTGCCAGCAGCTTAACGGCGGGTGACACTGAAGCTTTCTTT.